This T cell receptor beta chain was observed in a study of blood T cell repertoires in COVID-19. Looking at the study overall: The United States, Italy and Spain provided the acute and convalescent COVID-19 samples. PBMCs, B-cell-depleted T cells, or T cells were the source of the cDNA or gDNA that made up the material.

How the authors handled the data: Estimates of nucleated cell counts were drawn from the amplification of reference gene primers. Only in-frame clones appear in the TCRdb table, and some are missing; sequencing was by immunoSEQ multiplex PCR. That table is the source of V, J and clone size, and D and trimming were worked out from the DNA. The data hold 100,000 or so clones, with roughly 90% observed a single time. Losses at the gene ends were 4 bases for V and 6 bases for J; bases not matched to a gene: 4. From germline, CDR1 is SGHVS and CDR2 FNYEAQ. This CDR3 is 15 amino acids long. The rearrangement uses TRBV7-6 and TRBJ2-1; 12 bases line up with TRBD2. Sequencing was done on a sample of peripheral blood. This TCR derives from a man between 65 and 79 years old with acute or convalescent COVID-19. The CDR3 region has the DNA TGTGCCAGCAGCTCAGGACTAGCGGGGTTCAATGAGCAGTTCTTC. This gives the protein CASSSGLAGFNEQFF.